Listed below are T cell receptor beta chains from one sample, sequenced in a study of beta chain features in type 1 diabetes. Sequencing was performed with immunoSEQ multiplex PCR; in TCRdb, only in-frame clones are kept and a portion is missing. Found here are roughly 260,000 clones, about a fifth of them singletons; the top ten hold 0.028%. The sample was naive CD4+ T cells from blood. These receptors were collected from a woman aged 40 to 50 with type 1 diabetes. Both conserved end residues are part of each CDR3. Each record gives: clone size, V gene, J gene, D gene, CDR3 DNA, CDR3 protein. The D gene is left open where the match is weak. Size tells how often a clone was seen (once, few, many) or the class of an expanded clone, and some rows leave it out.

NA	TRBV7-9	TRBJ2-1	TRBD2	TGTGCCAGCAGCTTTAGCGGGAGGAAACACAATGAGCAGTTCTTC	CASSFSGRKHNEQFF
few	TRBV28	TRBJ2-3	NA	TGTGCCAGCAGACCGGGACACATCACAGATACGCAGTATTTT	CASRPGHITDTQYF
few	TRBV4-1	TRBJ2-7	TRBD1	TGCGCCAGCAGCCAATACCCCCGCCGGGACAGGCGCTCCTACGAGCAGTACTTC	CASSQYPRRDRRSYEQYF
few	TRBV5-6	TRBJ1-2	TRBD1	TGTGCCAGCGTCGCCGGGACAGGGGCTGGGTATGGCTACACCTTC	CASVAGTGAGYGYTF
few	TRBV7-8	TRBJ2-1	NA	TGTGCCAGCAGCTTAGGACGGGGCTCCTACAATGAGCAGTTCTTC	CASSLGRGSYNEQFF
few	TRBV6-5	TRBJ2-7	TRBD1	TGTGCCAGCAATTTAGGGACAGGGAGAAACTACGAGCAGTACTTC	CASNLGTGRNYEQYF
NA	TRBV9	TRBJ2-1	NA	TGTGCCAGCAGCGGGCGGGGGCAGGGCCACAATGAGCAGTTCTTC	CASSGRGQGHNEQFF
few	TRBV28	TRBJ2-1	TRBD1	TGTGCCAGCAGTTTAGTACAGGGGGAAGTCGATGAGCAGTTCTTC	CASSLVQGEVDEQFF
NA	TRBV4-1	TRBJ2-2	NA	TGCGCCAGCAGCCTACCGGAGAGAGTAAACACCGGGGAGCTGTTTTTT	CASSLPERVNTGELFF
NA	TRBV19	TRBJ1-1	TRBD1	TGTGCCAGTAGTCTACAGGGGGCGAGAACTGAAGCTTTCTTT	CASSLQGARTEAFF
few	TRBV18	TRBJ1-5	NA	TGTGCCAGCTCAGCAGGGCGAGGCAATCAGCCCCAGCATTTT	CASSAGRGNQPQHF
NA	TRBV10-3	TRBJ1-1	NA	TGTGCCATGGCCGGGGTTCGGAACACTGAAGCTTTCTTT	CAMAGVRNTEAFF
NA	TRBV29-1	TRBJ2-3	TRBD1	TGCAGCGTGGCCGGGCAGGGGGTTCCAGATACGCAGTATTTT	CSVAGQGVPDTQYF
NA	TRBV7-2	TRBJ1-4	NA	TGTGCCAGCAGCTTAGAAGGAGTCAAAAAACTGTTTTTT	CASSLEGVKKLFF
few	TRBV9	TRBJ1-2	NA	TGTGCCAGCAGCGAGGCCACGGGATATGGCTACACCTTC	CASSEATGYGYTF
NA	TRBV29-1	TRBJ2-1	TRBD1	TGCAGCGTTGAAGGGACAGGGGATGAGCAGTTCTTC	CSVEGTGDEQFF
few	TRBV30	TRBJ1-1	TRBD1	TGTGCCTGGAGTAAAGGACAGGGGAGCACTGAAGCTTTCTTT	CAWSKGQGSTEAFF
few	TRBV7-9	TRBJ1-4	NA	TGTGCCAGCAGCTTAGCGGGCCGCTCAACTAATGAAAAACTGTTTTTT	CASSLAGRSTNEKLFF
NA	TRBV7-9	TRBJ2-7	NA	TGTGCCAGCAGCATCAGGTACGAGCAGTACTTC	CASSIRYEQYF
few	TRBV5-1	TRBJ1-1	TRBD1	TGCGCCAGCAGCTCACTAGGGACAGCGAACACTGAAGCTTTCTTT	CASSSLGTANTEAFF
few	TRBV29-1	TRBJ2-1	TRBD2	TGCAGCGTTGTGGATAGCGGGGGATACAATGAGCAGTTCTTC	CSVVDSGGYNEQFF
NA	TRBV9	TRBJ2-7	TRBD2	TGTGCCAGCAGCTCACCCGGGACTAGCGGCTCCTACGAGCAGTACTTC	CASSSPGTSGSYEQYF
NA	TRBV2	TRBJ2-7	TRBD1	TGTGCCAGCAGTCCAGGACAGGGAACAATCTACGAGCAGTACTTC	CASSPGQGTIYEQYF
few	TRBV29-1	TRBJ2-7	TRBD2	TGCAGCGTGGATAGCGGGAAGCAGTACTTC	CSVDSGKQYF
few	TRBV27	TRBJ1-1	NA	TGTGCCAGCAGTTTATCGAGGCTGGGTACTGAAGCTTTCTTT	CASSLSRLGTEAFF
NA	TRBV29-1	TRBJ1-1	TRBD1	TGCAGCCCGTACAGGGGGAACACTGAAGCTTTCTTT	CSPYRGNTEAFF
NA	TRBV5-1	TRBJ2-1	NA	TGCGCCAGCAGTTTTCAAGAGCTTTACAATGAGCAGTTCTTC	CASSFQELYNEQFF
few	TRBV9	TRBJ2-7	NA	TGTGCCAGCAGCGTAGCGGGGACACCCTACGAGCAGTACTTC	CASSVAGTPYEQYF
NA	TRBV7-3	TRBJ1-1	TRBD1	TGTGCCAGCAGTGGACAGGGGGCGGTGAACACTGAAGCTTTCTTT	CASSGQGAVNTEAFF
few	TRBV29-1	TRBJ1-1	TRBD1	TGCAGCGTTGTGACAGGGGCTCAGGGGACTGAAGCTTTCTTT	CSVVTGAQGTEAFF
few	TRBV28	TRBJ1-1	TRBD1	TGTGCCACCCTACTCGACAGGGGGCCCACTGAAGCTTTCTTT	CATLLDRGPTEAFF
few	TRBV15	TRBJ1-2	NA	TGTGCCACCAGCAGCCAGGACTATGGCTACACCTTC	CATSSQDYGYTF
NA	TRBV7-2	TRBJ1-1	NA	TGTGCCAGCAGCCCGGACAGCAGGAACACTGAAGCTTTCTTT	CASSPDSRNTEAFF
few	TRBV19	TRBJ2-2	TRBD1	TGTGCCAGTCGGACAGGGCAGAACACCGGGGAGCTGTTTTTT	CASRTGQNTGELFF
few	TRBV7-8	TRBJ2-1	TRBD2	TGTGCCAGCAGCTTCGGGGGGGACATCAGGGACTTCTTC	CASSFGGDIRDFF
few	TRBV11-2	TRBJ2-7	NA	TGTGCCAGCAGCCGGGTATCCTACGAGCAGTACTTC	CASSRVSYEQYF
NA	TRBV7-8	TRBJ2-5	NA	TGTGCCAGCAGCCCTAGCAGTCGGGGGGAGACCCAGTACTTC	CASSPSSRGETQYF
NA	TRBV28	TRBJ1-5	NA	TGTGCCAGCAGTACAGGGTGGAGGCCCCAGCATTTT	CASSTGWRPQHF
NA	TRBV5-1	TRBJ2-7	NA	TGCGCCAGCAGCTTGGAGGCGGGGATCTACGAGCAGTACTTC	CASSLEAGIYEQYF
NA	TRBV9	TRBJ1-4	NA	TGTGCCAGCAGCGGCGCCGGGACTTCTAATGAAAAACTGTTTTTT	CASSGAGTSNEKLFF
NA	TRBV30	TRBJ2-2	TRBD1	TGTGCCTGCGGGGGGACAGGGACGAACACCGGGGAGCTGTTTTTT	CACGGTGTNTGELFF
NA	TRBV28	TRBJ1-2	NA	TGTGCCAGCAGCGGATTCCCAGGCCATGGCTACACCTTC	CASSGFPGHGYTF
few	TRBV18	TRBJ2-7	TRBD1	TGTGCCAGCTCACCCCCGGGACAGACAGCCTACGAGCAGTACTTC	CASSPPGQTAYEQYF
NA	TRBV4-1	TRBJ2-5	TRBD2	TGCGCCAGCAGCCAAGGGGCGGCTAGCGGGGGGATTGAAGAGACCCAGTACTTC	CASSQGAASGGIEETQYF
NA	TRBV7-9	TRBJ2-1	TRBD1	TGTGCCAGCAGCCAGCCGGGACAGAGATTTGGTACTGAGCAGTTCTTC	CASSQPGQRFGTEQFF
few	TRBV4-3	TRBJ2-3	NA	TGCGCCAGCAGCCAAGACCCGTACGCAGGCAAAGATACGCAGTATTTT	CASSQDPYAGKDTQYF
NA	TRBV6-6	TRBJ2-7	NA	TGTGCCAGCAGTTACTCACAGGGTTACTACGAGCAGTACTTC	CASSYSQGYYEQYF
few	TRBV28	TRBJ1-1	NA	TGTGCCAGCATCAGCGGGGCAGGGGACGCCACTGAAGCTTTCTTT	CASISGAGDATEAFF
few	TRBV30	TRBJ2-3	NA	TGTGCCTGGAGTACTGGTGATACGCAGTATTTT	CAWSTGDTQYF
NA	TRBV29-1	TRBJ1-1	NA	TGCAGCGTTGATGTCGGGGACACTGAAGCTTTCTTT	CSVDVGDTEAFF
NA	TRBV29-1	TRBJ1-1	TRBD1	TGCAGCGTTGAAGACAGGGGGCAAACTGAAGCTTTCTTT	CSVEDRGQTEAFF
NA	TRBV5-1	TRBJ1-1	TRBD1	TGCGCCAGCAGCTCCGGGACAGTTGAAGCTTTCTTT	CASSSGTVEAFF
NA	TRBV6-5	TRBJ2-1	TRBD2	TGTGCCAGCAGCCGACGACTAGCGGGAAGAAGTGAGCAGTTCTTC	CASSRRLAGRSEQFF
few	TRBV28	TRBJ2-5	TRBD1	TGTGCCAGCAGTTTATCAGGGGGTACCCAGTACTTC	CASSLSGGTQYF